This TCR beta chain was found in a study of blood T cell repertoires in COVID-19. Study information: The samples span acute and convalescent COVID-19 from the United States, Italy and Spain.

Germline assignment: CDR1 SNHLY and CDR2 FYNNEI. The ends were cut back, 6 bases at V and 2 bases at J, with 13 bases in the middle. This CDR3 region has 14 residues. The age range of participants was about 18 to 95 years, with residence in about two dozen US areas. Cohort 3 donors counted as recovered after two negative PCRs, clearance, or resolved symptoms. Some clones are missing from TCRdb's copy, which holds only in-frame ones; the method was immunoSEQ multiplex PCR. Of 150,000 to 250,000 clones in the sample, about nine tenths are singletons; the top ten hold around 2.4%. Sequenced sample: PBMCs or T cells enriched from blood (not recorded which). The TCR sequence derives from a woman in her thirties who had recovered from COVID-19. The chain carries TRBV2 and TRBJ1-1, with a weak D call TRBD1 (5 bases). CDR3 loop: CASRPRVSNTEAFF. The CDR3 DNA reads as TGTGCCAGCAGACCCAGGGTTTCAAACACTGAAGCTTTCTTT.